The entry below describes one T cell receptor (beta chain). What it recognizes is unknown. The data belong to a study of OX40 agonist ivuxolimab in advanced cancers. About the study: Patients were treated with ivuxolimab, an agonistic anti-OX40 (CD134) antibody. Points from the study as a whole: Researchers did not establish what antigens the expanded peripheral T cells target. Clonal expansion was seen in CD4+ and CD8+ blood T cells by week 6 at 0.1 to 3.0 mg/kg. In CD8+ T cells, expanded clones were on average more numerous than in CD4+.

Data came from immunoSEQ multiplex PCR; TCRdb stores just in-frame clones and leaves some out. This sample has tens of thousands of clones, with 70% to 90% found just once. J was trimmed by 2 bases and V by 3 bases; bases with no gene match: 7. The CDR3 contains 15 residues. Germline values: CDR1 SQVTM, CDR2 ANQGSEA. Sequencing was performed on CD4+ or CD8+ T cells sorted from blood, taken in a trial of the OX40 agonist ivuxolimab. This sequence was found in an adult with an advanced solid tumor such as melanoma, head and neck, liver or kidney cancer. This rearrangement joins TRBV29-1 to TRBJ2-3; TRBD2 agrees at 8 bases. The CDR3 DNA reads TGCAGCGTTGAGGGGGGTAGCGGGGTCACAGATACGCAGTATTTT. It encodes CSVEGGSGVTDTQYF.